What follows is one T cell receptor (beta chain) and its context. Its antigen has not been determined. No base quality values were provided; no much bigger clone lies one nucleotide off. Participants in the prospective study were aged 18 to 89 years, lived in 24 United States geographic areas, and enrolled through a virtual design. To assign participants to cohorts, the prospective study relied on clinical history that participants themselves reported in a screening survey and a study questionnaire. For ImmuneRACE Cohort 3, a participant was defined as recovered based on two consecutive negative NP/OP PCR tests, clearance by a healthcare professional, or resolution of symptoms. In the prospective study, whole blood, serum and a nasopharyngeal or oropharyngeal swab were collected from each participant by mobile phlebotomists. Over an approximately 2-month period, participants in the prospective study had the option of providing additional blood draws and questionnaires. Before DNA extraction, blood samples from the prospective study were shipped at room temperature or frozen.

These data belong to a study of blood T cell repertoires in COVID-19 (dated by TCRdb to 2018 to 2021). In the study overall: Collaborator samples came from the United States, Italy and Spain and covered acute and convalescent phases of COVID-19. The material from the prospective study consisted of cDNA or gDNA derived from T cells, B-cell-depleted T cells, or PBMCs. The dataset comprised deeply sampled blood TCRbeta repertoires from subjects exposed to, actively infected with, or recovered from COVID-19. A freely available public database, intended as a resource for researchers studying the immune response to SARS-CoV-2, is where the repertoires were released. Samples came from the ongoing ImmuneRACE study (first 160 participants) plus 1,254 subjects from 6 global collaborators. Sample metadata almost always included a de-identified subject ID, COVID-19 status, age in years and sex. Where available, HLA class I and class II types were taken from metadata supplied by the sample provider and were not determined by assay-based typing.

The study at large found these results: The amount of clinical and demographic metadata varied by source and participant and was provided uncurated.

The germline V gene sets CDR1 to SGHAT and CDR2 to FQNNGV. Relative to germline, V is 1 base shorter and J is 6 bases shorter, with 12 bases between their ends. The cysteine opens and the phenylalanine closes a CDR3 of 14 amino acids. The entry retains the CDR3 DNA only, 42 bases that are in frame from base 1. The immunoSEQ Assay, a bias-controlled multiplex PCR, was used to amplify TCRbeta CDR3 regions from genomic DNA. From the authors' description of their analysis: Within the assay, amplification of reference gene primers was used to estimate how many nucleated cells each sample contained. To quantify the absolute abundance of each unique TCRbeta CDR3 rearrangement, sequence reads were collapsed and filtered. Productive Simpson clonality was computed per sample as the square root of Simpson's diversity index over productive rearrangements. In TCRdb, the immuneACCESS table is reduced to in-frame sequences with V and J assigned. These tables do not hold every clone; where another copy was compared, an unresolved V gene accounts for under half, and the others remain unexplained. D and trimming come from the DNA, and the V and J calls and clone size come from that table. For this sample there are a few hundred thousand clones; roughly 90% appear just once. The ten largest clonotypes hold approximately 17% of the sample.

This chain joins TRBV11-2 to TRBJ2-5; TRBD2 is possibly the D segment (6 matching bases). The TCR comes from a woman in her twenties or thirties who had recovered from COVID-19. What was sequenced was PBMCs or T cells enriched from blood (not recorded which). CDR3 sequence: CASSLGRARKTQYF. The nucleotides read TGTGCCAGCAGCTTAGGGAGGGCGAGAAAGACCCAGTACTTC.